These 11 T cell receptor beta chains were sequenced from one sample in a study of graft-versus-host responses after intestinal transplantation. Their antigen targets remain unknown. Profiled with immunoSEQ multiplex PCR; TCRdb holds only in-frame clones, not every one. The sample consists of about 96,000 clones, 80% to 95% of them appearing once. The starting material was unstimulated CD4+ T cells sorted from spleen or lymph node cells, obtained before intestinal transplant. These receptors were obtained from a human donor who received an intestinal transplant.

CDR3 in amino acids: CASSETGGHPDTQYF. The CDR3 region has the DNA TGTGCCAGCAGCGAGACAGGGGGTCATCCAGATACGCAGTATTTT. The chain couples TRBV9 to TRBJ2-3; 9 positions match TRBD1. This CDR3 has 15 amino acids. Germline lookup yields CDR1 SGDLS and CDR2 YYNGEE. The ends lost 3 bases at V and 4 bases at J; junction bases unmatched: 6. The variable domain in full, with the rest retrieved from reference TRBV9 and TRBJ2-3, is DSGVTQTPKHLITATGQRVTLRCSPRSGDLSVYWYQQSLDQGLQFLIQYYNGEERAKGNILERFSAQQFPDLHSELNLSSLELGDSALYFCASSETGGHPDTQYFGPGTRLTVL.

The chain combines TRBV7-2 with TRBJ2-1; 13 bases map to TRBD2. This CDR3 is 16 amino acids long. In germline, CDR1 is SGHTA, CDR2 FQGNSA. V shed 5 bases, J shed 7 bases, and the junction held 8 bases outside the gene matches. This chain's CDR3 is CASSLTPGLAGNEQFF. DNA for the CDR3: TGTGCCAGCAGCCTGACCCCGGGACTAGCGGGGAATGAGCAGTTCTTC.

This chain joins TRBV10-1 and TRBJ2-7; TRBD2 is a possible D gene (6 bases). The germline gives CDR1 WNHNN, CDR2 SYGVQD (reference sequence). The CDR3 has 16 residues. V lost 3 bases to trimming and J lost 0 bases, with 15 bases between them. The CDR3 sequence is CASSDPRGKTSYEQYF. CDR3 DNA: TGCGCCAGCAGTGACCCCCGGGGGAAAACCTCCTACGAGCAGTACTTC.

The CDR3 protein is CAGGRGSGNTIYF. DNA of the CDR3: TGTGCCGGGGGGAGGGGCTCTGGAAACACCATATATTTT. V and J are TRBV5-6 and TRBJ1-3; tentative D call: TRBD1 (5 bases). The germline V gene encodes CDR1 SGHDT and CDR2 YYEEEE. There are 13 residues in the CDR3. Trimming pared 10 bases from V and 0 bases from J, leaving 11 bases between.

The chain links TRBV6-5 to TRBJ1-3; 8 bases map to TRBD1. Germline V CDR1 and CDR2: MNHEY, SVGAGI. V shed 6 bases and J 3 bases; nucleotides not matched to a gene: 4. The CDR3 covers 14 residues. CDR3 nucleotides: TGTGCCAGCAGATTACAGGGGGATGGAAACACCATATATTTT. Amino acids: CASRLQGDGNTIYF.

CDR3 DNA sequence: TGTGCCAGCAGCCGAATGGTGACTAGCGGGAGTACCAATGAGCAGTTCTTC. It translates to CASSRMVTSGSTNEQFF. The gene calls are TRBV14 and TRBJ2-1; 12 bases are shared with TRBD2. CDR1 is SGHDN and CDR2 is FVKESK in the germline V gene. The V gene end was trimmed by 4 bases and the J gene end by 6 bases; junction bases not matched to a gene: 10. This CDR3 is built from 17 residues.

CDR3 DNA sequence: TGCAGCGTTGTCGAGACAGGGAGGAATGAAAAACTGTTTTTT. Protein: CSVVETGRNEKLFF. J is TRBJ1-4 and V is TRBV29-1; 7 bases align to TRBD1. Germline V gene data show CDR1 as SQVTM and CDR2 as ANQGSEA. The V and J ends lost 4 bases and 5 bases, in that order; junction bases with no gene match: 7. The CDR3 runs 14 residues.

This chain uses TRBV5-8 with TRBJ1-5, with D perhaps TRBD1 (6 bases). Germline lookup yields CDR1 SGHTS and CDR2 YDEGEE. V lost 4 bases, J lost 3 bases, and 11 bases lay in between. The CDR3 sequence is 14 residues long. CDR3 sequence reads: CASSPYRVNQPQHF. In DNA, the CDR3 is TGTGCCAGCAGCCCGTACAGGGTCAATCAGCCCCAGCATTTT.

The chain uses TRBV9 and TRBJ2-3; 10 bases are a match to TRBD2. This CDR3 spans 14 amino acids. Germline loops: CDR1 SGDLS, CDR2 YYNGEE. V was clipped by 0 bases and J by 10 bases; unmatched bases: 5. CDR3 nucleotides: TGTGCCAGCAGCGTAGAGGGGACTAGCGTGGCGCAGTATTTT. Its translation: CASSVEGTSVAQYF. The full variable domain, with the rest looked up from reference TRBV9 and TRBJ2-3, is DSGVTQTPKHLITATGQRVTLRCSPRSGDLSVYWYQQSLDQGLQFLIQYYNGEERAKGNILERFSAQQFPDLHSELNLSSLELGDSALYFCASSVEGTSVAQYFGPGTRLTVL.

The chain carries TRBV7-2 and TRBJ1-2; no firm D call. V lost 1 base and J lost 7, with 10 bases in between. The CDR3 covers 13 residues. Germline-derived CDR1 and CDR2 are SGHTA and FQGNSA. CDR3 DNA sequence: TGTGCCAGCAGCTTAGGACTCCTACCTGGCTACACCTTC. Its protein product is CASSLGLLPGYTF.

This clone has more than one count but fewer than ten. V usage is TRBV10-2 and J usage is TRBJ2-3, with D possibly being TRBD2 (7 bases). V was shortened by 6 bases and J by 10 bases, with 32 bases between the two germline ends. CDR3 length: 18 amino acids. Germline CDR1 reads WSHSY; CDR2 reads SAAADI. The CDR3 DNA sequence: TGCGCCAGCAGGGAGCGGGACAAAGCCGTATTCGCCGGAAACTCGCAGTATTTT. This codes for CASRERDKAVFAGNSQYF.